The 9 T cell receptor beta chains listed next were all sequenced from one sample in a study of T cells in Graves' hyperthyroidism and ophthalmopathy. Amplified regions were TCR beta CDR3 sequences from RNA transcripts. Initially, a first-round RT-PCR of the TCR CDR3 employed the HTBI primer set. MiXCR was run by TCRdb on the multiplex PCR reads, yielding one entry per CDR3 protein. The data contain some 500,000 distinct CDR3 sequences, about 16% of them seen just once; the ten biggest clones take up approximately 30%. The material sequenced was blood. The receptors originated from a woman aged 25 to 39 with Graves' ophthalmopathy.

This clonotype was seen repeatedly, ten times or more. The chain employs TRBV20-1 and TRBJ2-1, with D possibly matching TRBD2 (5 bases). The CDR3 extends over 12 amino acids. CDR1 is DFQATT, CDR2 SNEGSKA, per germline (reference sequence). Trimming shortened V by 6 bases and J by 9 bases, and 15 bases separated the two germline ends. CDR3 sequence: CSAILETIEQFF. Written as DNA, the CDR3 is TGCAGTGCCATACTAGAGACCATTGAGCAGTTCTTC.

The genes are TRBV15 and TRBJ1-1; D is unclear. The CDR3 is 15 residues long. The germline V gene encodes CDR1 LNHNV and CDR2 YYDKDF (reference sequence). V was shortened by 2 bases and J by 1 base, with 11 bases between the two germline ends. The chain's CDR3 is CATSRNRQSNTEAFF. The CDR3 nucleotides are TGTGCCACCAGCAGAAATAGGCAGTCGAACACTGAAGCTTTCTTT.

The chain carries TRBV24-1 and TRBJ1-1; D gene unclear. Between the trimmed V and J ends, which lost 3 bases and 1 base, there was a span of 23 bases. This CDR3 comprises 19 residues. CDR1 and CDR2 from the germline V gene are KGHDR and SFDVKD. CDR3 protein: CATSDPAAGNPVGNTEAFF. The CDR3 coding sequence is TGTGCCACCAGTGATCCCGCCGCGGGGAATCCCGTAGGGAACACTGAAGCTTTCTTT.

Details on this clonotype: A much more abundant neighbour one base away suggests this may be a read error. The chain carries TRBV3-1 and TRBJ2-1; no reliable D call. There are 13 residues in the CDR3. Germline V gene data show CDR1 as LGHDT and CDR2 as YNNKEL (reference sequence). The CDR3 sequence is CAGSDGPFNEQFF. The CDR3 region has the DNA TGTGCCGGCAGCGACGGACCCTTTAATGAGCAGTTCTTC.

As concerns this clonotype: A much larger clonotype is one base distant, so this may be a read error. The CDR3 here is CTSSKGGQGNYGYTF. Here the CDR3 DNA reads TGTACCAGTAGTAAAGGAGGACAGGGAAACTATGGCTACACCTTC. The chain combines TRBV19 with TRBJ1-2, with TRBD1 matching over 8 bases. There are 15 residues in the CDR3. CDR1 LNHDA and CDR2 SQIVND come from the germline V gene (reference sequence).

This clonotype was seen more than once but under ten times. The chain joins TRBV6-2 or TRBV6-3 to TRBJ1-1; 7 bases match TRBD1. The length of the CDR3 is 13 residues. The germline V gene has CDR1 MNHEY and CDR2 SVGEGT. The junction had 7 bases not matched to a gene; V was cut back by 8 bases and J by 4 bases. The CDR3 loop reads CASFRTGVTEAFF. For the CDR3, the DNA is TGTGCCAGCTTCCGGACAGGAGTCACTGAAGCTTTCTTT.

This clonotype occurred many times. The genes are TRBV20-1 and TRBJ2-7; TRBD2 aligns across 8 bases. Germline CDR1 is DFQATT and CDR2 is SNEGSKA (reference sequence). V was pared by 8 bases and J by 4 bases, with 1 base of the junction left unmatched. There are 10 residues in the CDR3. CDR3 bases: TGCAGTCGCGGGGGGTACGAGCAGTACTTC. This gives the protein CSRGGYEQYF.

There are a few counts of this clonotype. The rearrangement uses TRBV6-1 and TRBJ2-7, with 12 bases aligning to TRBD2. Germline assignment: CDR1 MNHNS and CDR2 SASEGT. V gave up 10 bases and J gave up 0 bases; unmatched junction bases: 16. The CDR3 is 18 residues long. CDR3 sequence: CATGRTRGLAGISYEQYF. The CDR3 DNA is TGTGCCACAGGACGGACCCGTGGACTAGCGGGAATCTCCTACGAGCAGTACTTC.

Many counts were recorded for this clonotype. The CDR3 region is CASSQDRARGYTF. CDR3 coding DNA: TGTGCCAGCAGCCAAGACAGGGCCAGGGGCTACACCTTC. The chain carries TRBV3-1 and TRBJ1-2; D perhaps matches TRBD1 (5 bases). CDR1 is LGHDT, CDR2 YNNKEL, per germline (reference sequence). V lost 0 bases, J lost 8 bases, and 10 bases lay in between. This CDR3 comprises 13 residues.